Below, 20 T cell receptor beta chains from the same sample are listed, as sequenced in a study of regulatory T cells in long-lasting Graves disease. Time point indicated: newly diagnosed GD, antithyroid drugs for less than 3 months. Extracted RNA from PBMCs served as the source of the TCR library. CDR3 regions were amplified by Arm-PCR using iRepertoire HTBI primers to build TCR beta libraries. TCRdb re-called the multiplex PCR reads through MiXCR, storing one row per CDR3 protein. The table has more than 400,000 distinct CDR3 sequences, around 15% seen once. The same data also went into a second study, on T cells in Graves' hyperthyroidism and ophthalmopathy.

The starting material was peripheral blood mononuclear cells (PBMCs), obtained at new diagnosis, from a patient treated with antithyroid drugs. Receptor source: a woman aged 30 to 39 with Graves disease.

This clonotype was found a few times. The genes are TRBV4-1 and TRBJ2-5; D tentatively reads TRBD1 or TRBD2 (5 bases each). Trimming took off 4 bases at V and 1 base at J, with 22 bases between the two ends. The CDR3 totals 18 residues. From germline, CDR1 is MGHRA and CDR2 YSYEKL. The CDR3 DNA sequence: TGCGCCAGCAGCCGAGATAGGAGGACCGGACACCCCCAAGAGACCCAGTACTTC. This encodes CASSRDRRTGHPQETQYF.

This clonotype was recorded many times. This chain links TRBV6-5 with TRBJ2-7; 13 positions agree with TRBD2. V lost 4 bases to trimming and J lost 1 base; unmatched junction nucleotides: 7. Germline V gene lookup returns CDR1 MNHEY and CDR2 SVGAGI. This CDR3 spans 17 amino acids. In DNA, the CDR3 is TGTGCCAGCAGTTCGACTAGCGGGAGGCCCCGTTCCTACGAGCAGTACTTC. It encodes CASSSTSGRPRSYEQYF.

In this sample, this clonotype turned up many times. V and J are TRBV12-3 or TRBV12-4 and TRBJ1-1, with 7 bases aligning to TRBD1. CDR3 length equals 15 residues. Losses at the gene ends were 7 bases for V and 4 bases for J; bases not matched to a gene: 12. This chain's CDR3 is CASTQGQVGSTEAFF. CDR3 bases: TGTGCCAGCACCCAAGGACAGGTTGGGAGCACTGAAGCTTTCTTT.

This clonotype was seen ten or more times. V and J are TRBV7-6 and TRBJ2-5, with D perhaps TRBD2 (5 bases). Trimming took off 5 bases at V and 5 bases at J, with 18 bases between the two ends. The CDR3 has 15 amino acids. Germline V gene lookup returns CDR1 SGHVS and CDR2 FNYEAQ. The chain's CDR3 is CASSGSSGSGETQYF. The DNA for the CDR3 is TGTGCCAGCAGCGGTAGTTCTGGGAGTGGGGAGACCCAGTACTTC. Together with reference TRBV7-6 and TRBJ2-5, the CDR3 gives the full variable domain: GAGVSQSPRYKVTKRGQDVALRCDPISGHVSLYWYRQALGQGPEFLTYFNYEAQQDKSGLPNDRFSAERPEGSISTLTIQRTEQRDSAMYRCASSGSSGSGETQYFGPGTRLLVL.

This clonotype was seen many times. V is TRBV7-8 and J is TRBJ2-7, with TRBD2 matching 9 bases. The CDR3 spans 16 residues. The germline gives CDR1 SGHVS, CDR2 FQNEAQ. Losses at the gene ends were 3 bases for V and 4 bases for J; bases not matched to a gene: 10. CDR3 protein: CASSFYSSGRLYEQYF. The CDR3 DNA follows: TGTGCCAGCAGCTTTTATTCCAGCGGGAGGTTGTACGAGCAGTACTTC.

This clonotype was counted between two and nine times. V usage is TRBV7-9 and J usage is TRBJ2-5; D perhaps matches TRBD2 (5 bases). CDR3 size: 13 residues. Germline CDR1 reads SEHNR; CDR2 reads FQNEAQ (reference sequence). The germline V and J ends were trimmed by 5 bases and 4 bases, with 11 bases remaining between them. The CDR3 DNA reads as TGTGCCAGCAGCATTCCGGGAAGAGAGACCCAGTACTTC. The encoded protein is CASSIPGRETQYF.

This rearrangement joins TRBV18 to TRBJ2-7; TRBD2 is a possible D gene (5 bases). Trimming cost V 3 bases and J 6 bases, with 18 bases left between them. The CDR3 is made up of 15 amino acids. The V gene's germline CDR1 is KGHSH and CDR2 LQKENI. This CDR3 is CASSPERVTASEQYF. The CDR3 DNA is TGTGCCAGCTCACCTGAGAGGGTTACAGCTAGCGAGCAGTACTTC.

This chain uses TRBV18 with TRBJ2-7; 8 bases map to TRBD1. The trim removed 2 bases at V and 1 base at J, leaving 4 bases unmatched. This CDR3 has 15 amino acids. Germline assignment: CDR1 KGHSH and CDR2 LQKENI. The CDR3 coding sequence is TGTGCCAGCTCACCAAAACAGGGGGTATCCTACGAGCAGTACTTC. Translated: CASSPKQGVSYEQYF.

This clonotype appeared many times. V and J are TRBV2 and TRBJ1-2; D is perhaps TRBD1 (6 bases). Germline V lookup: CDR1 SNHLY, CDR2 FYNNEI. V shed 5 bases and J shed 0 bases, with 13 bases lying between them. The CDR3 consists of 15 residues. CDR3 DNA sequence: TGTGCCAGCAGTTCCCAGGGACATCCTAACTATGGCTACACCTTC. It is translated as CASSSQGHPNYGYTF.

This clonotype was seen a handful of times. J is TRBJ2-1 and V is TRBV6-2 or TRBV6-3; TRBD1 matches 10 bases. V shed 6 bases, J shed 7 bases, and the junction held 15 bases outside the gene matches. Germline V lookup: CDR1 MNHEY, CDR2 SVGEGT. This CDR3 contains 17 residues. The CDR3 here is CASRILPPGTGVNEQFF. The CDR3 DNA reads TGTGCCAGCAGAATCCTCCCCCCCGGGACAGGGGTAAATGAGCAGTTCTTC.

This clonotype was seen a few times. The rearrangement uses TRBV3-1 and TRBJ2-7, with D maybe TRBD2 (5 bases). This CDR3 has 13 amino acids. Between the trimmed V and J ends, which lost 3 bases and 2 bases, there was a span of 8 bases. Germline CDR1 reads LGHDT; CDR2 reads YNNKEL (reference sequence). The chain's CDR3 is CASSHGGPYEQYF. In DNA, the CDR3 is TGTGCCAGCAGCCATGGAGGACCCTACGAGCAGTACTTC.

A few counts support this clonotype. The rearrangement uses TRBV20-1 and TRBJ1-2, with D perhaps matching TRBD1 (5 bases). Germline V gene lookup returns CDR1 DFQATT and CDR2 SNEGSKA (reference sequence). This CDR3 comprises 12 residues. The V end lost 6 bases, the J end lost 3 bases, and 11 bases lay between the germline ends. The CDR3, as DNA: TGCAGTGCGGTCCCGGGGGACTATGGCTACACCTTC. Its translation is CSAVPGDYGYTF.

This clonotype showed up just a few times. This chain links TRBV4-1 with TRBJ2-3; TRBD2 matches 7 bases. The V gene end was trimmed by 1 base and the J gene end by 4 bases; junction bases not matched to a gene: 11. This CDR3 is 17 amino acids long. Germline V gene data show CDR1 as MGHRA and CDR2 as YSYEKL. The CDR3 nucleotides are TGCGCCAGCAGCCAAGGCGGTCTGGGGGGAGGGGCAGATACGCAGTATTTT. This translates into CASSQGGLGGGADTQYF.

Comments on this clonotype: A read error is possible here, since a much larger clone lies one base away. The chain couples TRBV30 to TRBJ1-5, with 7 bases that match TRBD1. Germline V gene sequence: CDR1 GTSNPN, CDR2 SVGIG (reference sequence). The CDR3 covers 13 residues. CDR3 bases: TGTGCCTGGAGTCTAAACAGGGGTCAGCCCCGGCATTTT. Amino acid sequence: CAWSLNRGQPRHF. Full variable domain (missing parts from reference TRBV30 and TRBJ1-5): SQTIHQWPATLVQPVGSPLSLECTVEGTSNPNLYWYRQAAGRGLQLLFYSVGIGQISSEVPQNLSASRPQDRQFILSSKKLLLSDSGFYLCAWSLNRGQPRHFGDGTRLSIL.

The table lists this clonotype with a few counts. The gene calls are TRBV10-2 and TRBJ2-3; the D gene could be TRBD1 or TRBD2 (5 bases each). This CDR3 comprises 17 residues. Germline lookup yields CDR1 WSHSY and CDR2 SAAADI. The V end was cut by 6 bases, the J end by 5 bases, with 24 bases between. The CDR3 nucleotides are TGCGCCAGCAGGGGGGACCTCGGGACCTTGAGTGGAGATACGCAGTATTTT. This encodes CASRGDLGTLSGDTQYF.

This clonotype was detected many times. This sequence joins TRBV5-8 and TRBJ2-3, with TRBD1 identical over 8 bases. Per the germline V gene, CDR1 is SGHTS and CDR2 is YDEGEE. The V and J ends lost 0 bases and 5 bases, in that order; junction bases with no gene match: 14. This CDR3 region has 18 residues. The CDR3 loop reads CASSLVLGGNRGIDTQYF. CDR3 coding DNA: TGTGCCAGCAGCTTGGTGCTCGGTGGTAACAGGGGGATAGATACGCAGTATTTT.

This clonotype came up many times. The CDR3 sequence is CARADQETQYF. For the CDR3, the DNA is TGTGCCCGAGCGGACCAAGAGACCCAGTACTTC. This chain joins TRBV30 and TRBJ2-5; TRBD2 might be the D (5 bases). Trimming shortened V by 8 bases and J by 0 bases, and 7 bases separated the two germline ends. Germline values: CDR1 GTSNPN, CDR2 SVGIG (reference sequence). The CDR3 runs 11 residues.

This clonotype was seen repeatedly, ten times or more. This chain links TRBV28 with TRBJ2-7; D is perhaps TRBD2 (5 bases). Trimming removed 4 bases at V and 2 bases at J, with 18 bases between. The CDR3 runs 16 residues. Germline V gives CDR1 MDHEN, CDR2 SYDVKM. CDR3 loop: CASSYTYGGGTYEQYF. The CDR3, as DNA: TGTGCCAGCAGTTACACCTACGGAGGTGGGACCTACGAGCAGTACTTC.

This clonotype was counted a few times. This CDR3 is CASSQEGPGQIVYTQYF. In nucleotides, the CDR3 is TGCGCCAGCAGCCAAGAGGGTCCGGGACAGATCGTATATACGCAGTATTTT. The rearrangement uses TRBV4-3 and TRBJ2-3; TRBD1 aligns across 7 bases. Germline values: CDR1 LGHNA, CDR2 YSLEER. The CDR3 runs to 17 residues. Trimming removed 0 bases from V and 7 bases from J; junction bases left unmatched: 13.

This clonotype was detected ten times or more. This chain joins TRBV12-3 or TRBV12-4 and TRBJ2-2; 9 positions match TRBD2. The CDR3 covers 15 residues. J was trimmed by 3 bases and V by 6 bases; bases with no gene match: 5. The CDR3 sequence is CASRIAGAHTGELFF. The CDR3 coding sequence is TGTGCCAGCAGGATAGCGGGAGCCCACACCGGGGAGCTGTTTTTT.